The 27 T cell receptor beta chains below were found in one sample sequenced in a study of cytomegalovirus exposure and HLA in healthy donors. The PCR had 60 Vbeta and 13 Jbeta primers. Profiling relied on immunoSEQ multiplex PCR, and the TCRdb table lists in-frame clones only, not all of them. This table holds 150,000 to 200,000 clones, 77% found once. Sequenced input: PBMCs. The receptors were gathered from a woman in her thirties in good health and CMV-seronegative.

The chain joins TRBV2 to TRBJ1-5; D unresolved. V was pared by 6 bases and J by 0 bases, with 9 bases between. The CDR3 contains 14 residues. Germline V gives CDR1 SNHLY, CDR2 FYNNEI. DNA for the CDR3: TGTGCCAGCAGCAACAGCAATAGCAATCAGCCCCAGCATTTT. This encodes CASSNSNSNQPQHF.

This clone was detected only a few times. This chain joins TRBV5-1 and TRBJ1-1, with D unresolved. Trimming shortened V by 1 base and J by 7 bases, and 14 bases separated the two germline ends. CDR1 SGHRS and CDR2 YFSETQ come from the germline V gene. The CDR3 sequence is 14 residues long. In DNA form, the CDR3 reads TGCGCCAGCAGCTTGTTTTCTTCGAGTGGTGAAGCTTTCTTT. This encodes CASSLFSSSGEAFF. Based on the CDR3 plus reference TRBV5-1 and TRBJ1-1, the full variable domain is KAGVTQTPRYLIKTRGQQVTLSCSPISGHRSVSWYQQTPGQGLQFLFEYFSETQRNKGNFPGRFSGRQFSNSRSEMNVSTLELGDSALYLCASSLFSSSGEAFFGQGTRLTVV.

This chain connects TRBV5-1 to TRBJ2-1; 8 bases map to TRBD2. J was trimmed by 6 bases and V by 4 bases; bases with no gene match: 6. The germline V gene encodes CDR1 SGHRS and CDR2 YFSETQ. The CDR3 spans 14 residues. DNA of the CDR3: TGCGCCAGCAGCCCCCTCGCGGGGGGCAATGAGCAGTTCTTC. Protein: CASSPLAGGNEQFF.

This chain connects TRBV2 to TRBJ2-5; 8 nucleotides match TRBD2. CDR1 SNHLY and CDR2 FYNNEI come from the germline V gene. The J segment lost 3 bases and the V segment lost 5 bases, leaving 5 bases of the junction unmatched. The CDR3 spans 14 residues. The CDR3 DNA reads TGTGCCAGCAGTTTAAACGGGGGGGAAGAGACCCAGTACTTC. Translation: CASSLNGGEETQYF.

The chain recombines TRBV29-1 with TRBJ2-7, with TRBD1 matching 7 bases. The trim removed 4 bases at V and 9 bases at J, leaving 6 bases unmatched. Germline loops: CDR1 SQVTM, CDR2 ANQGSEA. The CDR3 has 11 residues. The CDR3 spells CSVAGQSGQYF. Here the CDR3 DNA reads TGCAGCGTTGCGGGACAGTCAGGGCAGTACTTC.

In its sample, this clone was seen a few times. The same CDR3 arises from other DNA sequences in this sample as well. The CDR3: CASSSQGSGTEAFF. CDR3 DNA: TGCGCCAGCAGCTCCCAGGGGAGTGGCACTGAAGCTTTCTTT. The V call is TRBV5-1, the J call TRBJ1-1, with D tentatively TRBD1 (6 bases). Germline V lookup: CDR1 SGHRS, CDR2 YFSETQ. The length of the CDR3 is 14 residues. The germline V and J ends were trimmed by 3 bases and 4 bases, with 13 bases remaining between them.

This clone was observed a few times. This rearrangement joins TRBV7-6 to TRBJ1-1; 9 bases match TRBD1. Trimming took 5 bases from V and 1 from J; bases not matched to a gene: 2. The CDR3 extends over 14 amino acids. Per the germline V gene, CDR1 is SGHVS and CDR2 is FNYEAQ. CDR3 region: CASSQGQGNTEAFF. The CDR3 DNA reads TGTGCCAGCAGCCAGGGACAGGGGAACACTGAAGCTTTCTTT.

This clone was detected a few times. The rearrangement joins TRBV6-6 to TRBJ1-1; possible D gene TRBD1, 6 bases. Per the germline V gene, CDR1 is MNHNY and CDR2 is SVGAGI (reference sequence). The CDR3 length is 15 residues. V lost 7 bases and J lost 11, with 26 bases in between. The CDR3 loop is CASTDGAGGSPRAFF. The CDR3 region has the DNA TGTGCCAGCACCGACGGGGCGGGGGGCTCCCCTAGGGCTTTCTTT.

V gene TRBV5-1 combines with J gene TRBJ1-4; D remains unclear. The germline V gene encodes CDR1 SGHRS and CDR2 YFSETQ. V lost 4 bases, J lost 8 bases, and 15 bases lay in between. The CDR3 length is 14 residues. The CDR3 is CASSEGRQREKLFF. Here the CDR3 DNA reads TGCGCCAGCAGCGAAGGGAGGCAACGGGAAAAACTGTTTTTT.

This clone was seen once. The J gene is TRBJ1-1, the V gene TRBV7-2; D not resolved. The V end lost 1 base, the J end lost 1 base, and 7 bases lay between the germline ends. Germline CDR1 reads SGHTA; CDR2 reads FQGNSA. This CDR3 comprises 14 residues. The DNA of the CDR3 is TGTGCCAGCAGCTTAGGACCGGGGAACACTGAAGCTTTCTTT. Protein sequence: CASSLGPGNTEAFF.

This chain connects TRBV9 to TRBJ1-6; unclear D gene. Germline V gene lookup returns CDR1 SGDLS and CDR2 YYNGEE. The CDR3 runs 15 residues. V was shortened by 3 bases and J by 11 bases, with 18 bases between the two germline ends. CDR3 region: CASSGAGRLGTPLHF. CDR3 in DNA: TGTGCCAGCAGCGGAGCGGGGAGGCTCGGGACACCCCTCCACTTT.

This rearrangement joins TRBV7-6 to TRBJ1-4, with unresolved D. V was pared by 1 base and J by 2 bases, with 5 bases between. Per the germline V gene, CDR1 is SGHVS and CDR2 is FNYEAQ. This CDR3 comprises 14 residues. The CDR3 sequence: CASSLGATNEKLFF. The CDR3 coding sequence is TGTGCCAGCAGCTTAGGGGCTACTAATGAAAAACTGTTTTTT.

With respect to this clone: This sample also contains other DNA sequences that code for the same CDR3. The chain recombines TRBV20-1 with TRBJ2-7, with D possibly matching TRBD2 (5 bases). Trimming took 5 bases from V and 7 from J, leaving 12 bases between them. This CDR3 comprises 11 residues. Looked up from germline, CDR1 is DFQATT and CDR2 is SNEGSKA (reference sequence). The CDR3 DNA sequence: TGCAGTGCTGGAGGCCCGGGGGAGCAGTACTTC. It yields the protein CSAGGPGEQYF.

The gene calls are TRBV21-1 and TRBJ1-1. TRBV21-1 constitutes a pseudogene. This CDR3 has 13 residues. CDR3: CASRTRGNTEAFF. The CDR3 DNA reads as TGTGCCAGCCGAACGCGGGGCAACACTGAAGCTTTCTTT.

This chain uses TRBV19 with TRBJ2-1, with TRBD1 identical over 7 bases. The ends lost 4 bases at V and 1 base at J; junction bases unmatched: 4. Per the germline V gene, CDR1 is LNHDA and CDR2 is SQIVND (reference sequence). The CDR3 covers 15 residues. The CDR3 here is CASSTDRASYNEQFF. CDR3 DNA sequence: TGTGCCAGTAGTACCGACAGGGCATCCTACAATGAGCAGTTCTTC.

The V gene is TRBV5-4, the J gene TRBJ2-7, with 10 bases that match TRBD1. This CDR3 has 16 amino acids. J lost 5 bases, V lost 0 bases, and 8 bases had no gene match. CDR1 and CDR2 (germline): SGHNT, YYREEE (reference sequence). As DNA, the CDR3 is TGTGCCAGCAGCTTGGCCACCGGGACAGGGGAGGACGAGCAGTACTTC. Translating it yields CASSLATGTGEDEQYF. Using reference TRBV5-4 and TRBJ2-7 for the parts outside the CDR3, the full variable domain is ETGVTQSPTHLIKTRGQQVTLRCSSQSGHNTVSWYQQALGQGPQFIFQYYREEENGRGNFPPRFSGLQFPNYSSELNVNALELDDSALYLCASSLATGTGEDEQYFGPGTRLTVT.

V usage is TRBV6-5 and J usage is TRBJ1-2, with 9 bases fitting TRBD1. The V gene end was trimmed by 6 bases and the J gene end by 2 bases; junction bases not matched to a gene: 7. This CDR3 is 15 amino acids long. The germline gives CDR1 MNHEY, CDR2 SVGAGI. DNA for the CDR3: TGTGCCAGCAGCTCACCGGGACAGGGAAACTATGGCTACACCTTC. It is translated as CASSSPGQGNYGYTF.

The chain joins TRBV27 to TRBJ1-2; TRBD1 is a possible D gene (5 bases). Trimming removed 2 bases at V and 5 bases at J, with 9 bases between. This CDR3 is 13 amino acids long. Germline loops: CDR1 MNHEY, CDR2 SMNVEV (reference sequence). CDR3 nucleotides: TGTGCCAGCAGTTTAGCCGGGGGATATGGCTACACCTTC. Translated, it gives CASSLAGGYGYTF.

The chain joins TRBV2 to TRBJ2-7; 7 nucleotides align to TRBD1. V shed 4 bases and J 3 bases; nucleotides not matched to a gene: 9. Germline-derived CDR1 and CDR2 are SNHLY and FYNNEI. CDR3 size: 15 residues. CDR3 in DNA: TGTGCCAGCAGTGTCGTCCGGGACAGTAACTACGAGCAGTACTTC. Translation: CASSVVRDSNYEQYF.

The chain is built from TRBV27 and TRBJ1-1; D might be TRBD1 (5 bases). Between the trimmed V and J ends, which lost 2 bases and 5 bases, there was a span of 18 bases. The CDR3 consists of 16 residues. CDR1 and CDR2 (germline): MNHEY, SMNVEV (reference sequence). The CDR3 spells CASSLGGMAGRTEAFF. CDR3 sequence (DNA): TGTGCCAGCAGTTTAGGTGGAATGGCAGGGAGGACTGAAGCTTTCTTT.

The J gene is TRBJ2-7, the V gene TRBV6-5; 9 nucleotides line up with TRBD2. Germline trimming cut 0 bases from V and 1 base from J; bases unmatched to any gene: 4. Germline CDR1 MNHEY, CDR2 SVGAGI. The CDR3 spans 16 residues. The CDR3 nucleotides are TGTGCCAGCAGTTACTCTATAGCGGGGGAATCCTACGAGCAGTACTTC. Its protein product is CASSYSIAGESYEQYF.

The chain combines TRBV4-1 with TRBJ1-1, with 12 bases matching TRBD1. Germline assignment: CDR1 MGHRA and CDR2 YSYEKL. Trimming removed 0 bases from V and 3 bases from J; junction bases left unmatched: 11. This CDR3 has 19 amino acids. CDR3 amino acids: CASSQDRGWDRGRDTEAFF. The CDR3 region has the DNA TGCGCCAGCAGCCAAGATCGAGGTTGGGACAGGGGGCGGGACACTGAAGCTTTCTTT.

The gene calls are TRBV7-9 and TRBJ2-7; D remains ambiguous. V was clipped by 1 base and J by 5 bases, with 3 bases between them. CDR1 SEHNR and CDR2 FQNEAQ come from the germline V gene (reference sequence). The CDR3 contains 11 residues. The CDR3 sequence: CASSLVDEQYF. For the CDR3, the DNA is TGTGCCAGCAGCTTAGTAGACGAGCAGTACTTC.

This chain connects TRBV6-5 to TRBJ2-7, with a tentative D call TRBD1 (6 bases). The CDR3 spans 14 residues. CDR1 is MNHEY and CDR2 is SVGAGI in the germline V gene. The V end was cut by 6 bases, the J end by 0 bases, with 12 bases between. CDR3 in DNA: TGTGCCAGCAGACGAGACAGGAGCTCCTACGAGCAGTACTTC. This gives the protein CASRRDRSSYEQYF.

The CDR3 DNA reads as TGTGCCAGCAATAACAGGGAGGGATCACCCCTCCACTTT. Translating gives CASNNREGSPLHF. The J gene is TRBJ1-6, the V gene TRBV6-5; D is perhaps TRBD1 (6 bases). V was clipped by 7 bases and J by 10 bases, with 14 bases between them. The CDR3 consists of 13 residues. Germline V lookup: CDR1 MNHEY, CDR2 SVGAGI.

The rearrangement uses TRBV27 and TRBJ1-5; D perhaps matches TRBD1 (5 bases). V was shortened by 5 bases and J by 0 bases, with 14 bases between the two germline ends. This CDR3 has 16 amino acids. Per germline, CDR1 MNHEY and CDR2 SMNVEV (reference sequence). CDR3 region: CASSLGPAFSNQPQHF. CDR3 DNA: TGTGCCAGCAGTCTGGGGCCCGCGTTTAGCAATCAGCCCCAGCATTTT.

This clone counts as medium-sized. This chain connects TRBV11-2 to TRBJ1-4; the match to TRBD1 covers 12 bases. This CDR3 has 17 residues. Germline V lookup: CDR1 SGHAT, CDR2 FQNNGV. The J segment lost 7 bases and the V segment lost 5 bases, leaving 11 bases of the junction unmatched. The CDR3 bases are TGTGCCAGCAGCATCTGGGGACAGGGGGCTGGTTTTGAAAAACTGTTTTTT. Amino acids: CASSIWGQGAGFEKLFF.